This T cell receptor beta chain was sequenced during a study of blood T cell repertoires in COVID-19. Study at large: The cDNA or gDNA used as material had been derived from T cells, B-cell-depleted T cells, or PBMCs.

The V and J ends lost 2 bases and 6 bases, in that order; junction bases with no gene match: 13. Germline V CDR1 and CDR2: SEHNR, FQNEAQ (reference sequence). The CDR3 is made up of 17 amino acids. Authors' analysis steps: Reference gene primer amplification yielded estimated nucleated cell counts. Sequencing was performed with immunoSEQ multiplex PCR; in TCRdb, only in-frame clones are kept and a portion is missing. Clonal size and the V and J genes are those of that table, whereas D and trimming came from the DNA. This sample has 250,000 to 400,000 clones, with around 90% found just once. Seattle's enrolled individuals joined amid active infection and were then monitored longitudinally.

The origin of this receptor is a woman aged 25 to 39 with COVID-19, enrolled during active disease. What was sequenced was peripheral blood. The V call is TRBV7-9, the J call TRBJ2-3; TRBD1 agrees at 8 bases. CDR3 sequence (DNA): TGTGCCAGCAGCTTATTCGGGACAGGCGTTACATTGGATACGCAGTATTTT. Residues: CASSLFGTGVTLDTQYF.